This TCR beta chain comes out of a study of OX40 agonist ivuxolimab in advanced cancers. Overall study context: The patients received agonistic anti-OX40 (CD134) antibody ivuxolimab. Overall study results and limits: Partial responders at 0.1-3.0 mg/kg showed near-lowest clonal expansion.

Sequencing used immunoSEQ multiplex PCR; TCRdb keeps in-frame clones, though not all of them. The sample has about 55,000 clones; around three quarters are singletons. Germline values: CDR1 SGHTA, CDR2 FQGNSA. The CDR3 has 13 residues. V was pared by 5 bases and J by 4 bases, with 8 bases between. This clone was seen a single time. The target antigen is unknown. Material: CD4+ or CD8+ T cells sorted from blood, obtained in a trial of the OX40 agonist ivuxolimab. The sequence derives from an adult with an advanced solid tumor such as melanoma, head and neck, liver or kidney cancer. V and J are TRBV7-2 and TRBJ2-2; no clear D. This CDR3 is CASSPRLTGELFF. In DNA, the CDR3 is TGTGCCAGCAGCCCCCGTCTCACCGGGGAGCTGTTTTTT.